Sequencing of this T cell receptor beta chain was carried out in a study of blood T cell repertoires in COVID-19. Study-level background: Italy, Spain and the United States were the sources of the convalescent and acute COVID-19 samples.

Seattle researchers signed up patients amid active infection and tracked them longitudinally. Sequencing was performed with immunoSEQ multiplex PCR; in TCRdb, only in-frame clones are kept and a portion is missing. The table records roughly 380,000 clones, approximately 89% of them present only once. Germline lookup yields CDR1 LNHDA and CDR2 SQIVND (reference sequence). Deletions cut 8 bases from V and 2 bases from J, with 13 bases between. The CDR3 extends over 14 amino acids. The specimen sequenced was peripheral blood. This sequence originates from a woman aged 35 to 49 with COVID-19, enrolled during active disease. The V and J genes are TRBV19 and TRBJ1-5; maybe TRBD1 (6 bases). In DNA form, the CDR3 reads TGTGCCAGTTCCCGGACAGCCCGCAATCAGCCCCAGCATTTT. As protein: CASSRTARNQPQHF.